The clone carrying this TCR beta chain was found a few times. V lost 9 bases, J lost 4 bases, and 19 bases lay in between. The CDR3 runs 15 residues. From germline, CDR1 is MNHNS and CDR2 SASEGT. The second PCR ran 7 to 11 cycles with a sample-barcoded 5' primer and J-beta primers. TCRdb called the 5' RACE reads again in MiXCR, with one record for every CDR3 protein. Of about 970,000 distinct CDR3 sequences in the sample, roughly 51% were seen once. This entry belongs to a study of blood T cells in healthy people across ages. The TCR sequence derives from an older woman in good health. Sequenced sample: blood. The chain carries TRBV6-1 and TRBJ1-5; a possible D gene is TRBD1 (6 bases). CDR3 residues: CASTQGPVRNQPQHF. For the CDR3, the DNA is TGTGCCAGTACCCAGGGGCCGGTGCGAAATCAGCCCCAGCATTTT.